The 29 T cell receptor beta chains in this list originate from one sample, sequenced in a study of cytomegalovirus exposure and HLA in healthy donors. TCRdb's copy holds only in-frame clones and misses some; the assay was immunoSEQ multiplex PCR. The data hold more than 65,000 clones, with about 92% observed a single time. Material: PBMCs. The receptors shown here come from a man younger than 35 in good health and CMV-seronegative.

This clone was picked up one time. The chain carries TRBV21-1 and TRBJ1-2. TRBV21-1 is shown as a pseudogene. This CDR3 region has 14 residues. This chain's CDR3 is CASRSHYRFDGYTF. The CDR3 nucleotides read TGTGCCAGCAGATCCCACTATAGGTTCGATGGCTACACCTTC.

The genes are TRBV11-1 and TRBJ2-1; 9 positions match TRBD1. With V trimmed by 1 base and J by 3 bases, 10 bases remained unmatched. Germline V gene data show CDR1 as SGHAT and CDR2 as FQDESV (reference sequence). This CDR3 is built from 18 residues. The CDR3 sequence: CASSLGWYGGQGYNEQFF. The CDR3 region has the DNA TGTGCCAGCAGCTTAGGGTGGTATGGGGGACAGGGCTACAATGAGCAGTTCTTC.

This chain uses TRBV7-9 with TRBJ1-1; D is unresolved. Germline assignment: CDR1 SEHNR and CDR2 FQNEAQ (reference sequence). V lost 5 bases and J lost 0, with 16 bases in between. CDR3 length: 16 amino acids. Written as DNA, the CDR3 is TGTGCCAGCAGCCAGGTGGTTAGCGACATGAACACTGAAGCTTTCTTT. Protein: CASSQVVSDMNTEAFF.

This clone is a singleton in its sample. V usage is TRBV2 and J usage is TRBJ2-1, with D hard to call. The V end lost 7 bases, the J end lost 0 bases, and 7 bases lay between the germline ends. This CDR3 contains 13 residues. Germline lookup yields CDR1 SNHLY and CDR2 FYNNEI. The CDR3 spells CASIPSSYNEQFF. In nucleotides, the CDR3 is TGTGCCAGCATCCCGAGCTCCTACAATGAGCAGTTCTTC.

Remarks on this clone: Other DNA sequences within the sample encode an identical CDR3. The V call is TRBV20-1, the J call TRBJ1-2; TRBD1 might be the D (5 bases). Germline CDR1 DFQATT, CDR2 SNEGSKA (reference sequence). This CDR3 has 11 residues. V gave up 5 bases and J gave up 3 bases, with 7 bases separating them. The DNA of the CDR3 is TGCAGTGCTGGGGGGGACTATGGCTACACCTTC. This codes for CSAGGDYGYTF.

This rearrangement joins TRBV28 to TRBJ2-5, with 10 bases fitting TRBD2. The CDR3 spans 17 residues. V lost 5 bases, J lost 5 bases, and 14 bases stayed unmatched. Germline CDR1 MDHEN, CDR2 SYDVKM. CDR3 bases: TGTGCCAGCAGTCCAAGGACTAGCGGTCCGGGGAGGGAGACCCAGTACTTC. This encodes CASSPRTSGPGRETQYF.

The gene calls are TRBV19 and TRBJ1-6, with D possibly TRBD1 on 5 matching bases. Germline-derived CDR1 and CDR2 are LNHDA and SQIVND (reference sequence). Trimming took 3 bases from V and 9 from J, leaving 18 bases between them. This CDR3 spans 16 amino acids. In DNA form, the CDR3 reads TGTGCCAGTAGTATGAGGTTTGGGGCCTTGACTTCACCCCTCCACTTT. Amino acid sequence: CASSMRFGALTSPLHF.

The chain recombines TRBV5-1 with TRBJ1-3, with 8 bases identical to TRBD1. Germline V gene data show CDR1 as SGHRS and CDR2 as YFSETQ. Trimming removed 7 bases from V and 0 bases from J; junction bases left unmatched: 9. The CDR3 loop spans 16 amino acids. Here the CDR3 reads CASGPGQAASGNTIYF. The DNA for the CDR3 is TGCGCCAGCGGACCGGGACAGGCCGCCTCTGGAAACACCATATATTTT. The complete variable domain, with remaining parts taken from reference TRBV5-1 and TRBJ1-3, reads KAGVTQTPRYLIKTRGQQVTLSCSPISGHRSVSWYQQTPGQGLQFLFEYFSETQRNKGNFPGRFSGRQFSNSRSEMNVSTLELGDSALYLCASGPGQAASGNTIYFGEGSWLTVV.

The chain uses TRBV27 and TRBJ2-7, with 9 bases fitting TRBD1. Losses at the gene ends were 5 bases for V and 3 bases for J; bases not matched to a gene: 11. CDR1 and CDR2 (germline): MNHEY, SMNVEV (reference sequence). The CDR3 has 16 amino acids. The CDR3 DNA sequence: TGTGCCAGCAGTCCGAATTCCGGGACAGGGTTCTACGAGCAGTACTTC. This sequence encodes CASSPNSGTGFYEQYF.

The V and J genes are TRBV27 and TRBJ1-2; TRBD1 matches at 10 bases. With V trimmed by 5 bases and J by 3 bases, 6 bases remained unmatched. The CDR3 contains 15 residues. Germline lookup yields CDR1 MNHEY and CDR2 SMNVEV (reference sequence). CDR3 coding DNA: TGTGCCAGCAGTCTGACAGGGGGCGCCGACTATGGCTACACCTTC. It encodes CASSLTGGADYGYTF.

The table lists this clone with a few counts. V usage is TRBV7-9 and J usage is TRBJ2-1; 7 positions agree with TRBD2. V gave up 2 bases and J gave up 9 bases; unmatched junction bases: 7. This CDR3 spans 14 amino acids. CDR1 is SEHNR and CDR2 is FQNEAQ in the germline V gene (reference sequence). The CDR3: CASSLNAGVSEQFF. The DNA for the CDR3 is TGTGCCAGCAGCTTAAATGCGGGAGTGAGTGAGCAGTTCTTC. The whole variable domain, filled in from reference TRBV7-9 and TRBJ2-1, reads DTGVSQNPRHKITKRGQNVTFRCDPISEHNRLYWYRQTLGQGPEFLTYFQNEAQLEKSRLLSDRFSAERPKGSFSTLEIQRTEQGDSAMYLCASSLNAGVSEQFFGPGTRLTVL.

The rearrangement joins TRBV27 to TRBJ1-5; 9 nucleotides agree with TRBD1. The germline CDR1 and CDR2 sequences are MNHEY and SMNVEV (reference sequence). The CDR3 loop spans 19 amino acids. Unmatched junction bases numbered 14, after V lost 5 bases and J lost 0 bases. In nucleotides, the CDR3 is TGTGCCAGCAGTCAAATGGACAGGGGACGCACCCATAGCAATCAGCCCCAGCATTTT. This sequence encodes CASSQMDRGRTHSNQPQHF.

CDR3 protein: CATRGQGGGYTF. As DNA, the CDR3 is TGTGCCACCAGAGGACAGGGCGGCGGCTACACCTTC. This chain joins TRBV27 and TRBJ1-2, with 8 bases fitting TRBD1. The length of the CDR3 is 12 residues. J gave up 8 bases and V 10 bases, and 9 bases lay outside the gene matches. Germline V gives CDR1 MNHEY, CDR2 SMNVEV (reference sequence).

The CDR3 sequence: CSVGAGLAKNIQYF. Written as DNA, the CDR3 is TGCAGCGTTGGAGCGGGTCTAGCCAAAAACATTCAGTACTTC. The gene calls are TRBV29-1 and TRBJ2-4; tentative D call: TRBD2 (6 bases). V was clipped by 4 bases and J by 0 bases, with 10 bases between them. From germline, CDR1 is SQVTM and CDR2 ANQGSEA. This CDR3 is 14 amino acids long. Drawing the rest from reference TRBV29-1 and TRBJ2-4, the complete variable domain is SAVISQKPSRDICQRGTSLTIQCQVDSQVTMMFWYRQQPGQSLTLIATANQGSEATYESGFVIDKFPISRPNLTFSTLTVSNMSPEDSSIYLCSVGAGLAKNIQYFGAGTRLSVL.

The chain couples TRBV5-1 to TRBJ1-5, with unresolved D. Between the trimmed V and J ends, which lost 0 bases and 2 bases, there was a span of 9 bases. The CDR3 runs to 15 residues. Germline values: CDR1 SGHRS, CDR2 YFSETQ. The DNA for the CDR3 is TGCGCCAGCAGCTTGGGGGCAGGCCGCAATCAGCCCCAGCATTTT. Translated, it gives CASSLGAGRNQPQHF.

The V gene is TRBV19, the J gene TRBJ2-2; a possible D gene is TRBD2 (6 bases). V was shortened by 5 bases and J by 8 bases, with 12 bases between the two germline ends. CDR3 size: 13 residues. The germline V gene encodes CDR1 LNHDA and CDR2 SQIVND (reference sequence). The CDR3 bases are TGTGCCAGTAGTTGGACTGGACTAGGGGAGCTGTTTTTT. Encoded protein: CASSWTGLGELFF.

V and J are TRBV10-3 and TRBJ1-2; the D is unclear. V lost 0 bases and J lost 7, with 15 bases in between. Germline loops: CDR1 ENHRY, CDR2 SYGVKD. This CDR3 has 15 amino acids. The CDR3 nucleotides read TGTGCCATCAGTGAGTCGGAGGAGGGAACTGGTGGCTACACCTTC. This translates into CAISESEEGTGGYTF.

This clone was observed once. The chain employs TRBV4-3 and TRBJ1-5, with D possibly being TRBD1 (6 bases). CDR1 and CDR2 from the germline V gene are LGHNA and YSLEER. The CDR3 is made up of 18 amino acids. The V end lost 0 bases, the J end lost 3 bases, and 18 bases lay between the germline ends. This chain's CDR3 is CASSQDWVGATLNQPQHF. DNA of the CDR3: TGCGCCAGCAGCCAAGATTGGGTGGGGGCCACCCTCAATCAGCCCCAGCATTTT.

In nucleotides, the CDR3 is TGTGCCAGCAGCCTCTTATCGACACTGAACACTGAAGCTTTCTTT. Its protein is CASSLLSTLNTEAFF. This chain uses TRBV5-5 with TRBJ1-1; D is undetermined. The CDR3 is 15 residues long. V lost 4 bases, J lost 0 bases, and 13 bases lay in between. Germline assignment: CDR1 SGHKS and CDR2 YYEKEE (reference sequence).

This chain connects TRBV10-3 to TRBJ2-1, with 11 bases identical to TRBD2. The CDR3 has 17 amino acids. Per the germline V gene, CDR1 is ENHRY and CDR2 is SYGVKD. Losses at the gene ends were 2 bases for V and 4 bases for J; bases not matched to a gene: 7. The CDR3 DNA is TGTGCCATCAGTGAGCCGGGACTAGCGGACAATTACAATGAGCAGTTCTTC. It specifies CAISEPGLADNYNEQFF.

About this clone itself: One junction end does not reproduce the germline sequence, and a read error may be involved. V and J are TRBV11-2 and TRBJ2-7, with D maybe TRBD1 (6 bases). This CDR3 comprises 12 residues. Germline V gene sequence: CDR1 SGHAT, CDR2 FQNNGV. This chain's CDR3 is CASSLDRGKVHF. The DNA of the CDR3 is TGTGCCAGCAGCTTAGATAGGGGGAAGGTGCACTTC. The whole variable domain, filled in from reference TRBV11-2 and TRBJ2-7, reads EAGVAQSPRYKIIEKRQSVAFWCNPISGHATLYWYQQILGQGPKLLIQFQNNGVVDDSQLPKDRFSAERLKGVDSTLKIQPAKLEDSAVYLCASSLDRGKVHFGPGTRLTVT.

The CDR3 DNA follows: TGTGCCAGCTCACCTCCCGGGACAGGGGGCCATGGCTACACCTTC. Translated: CASSPPGTGGHGYTF. The chain employs TRBV18 and TRBJ1-2; 12 bases are a match to TRBD1. Unmatched junction bases numbered 5, after V lost 3 bases and J lost 6 bases. This CDR3 spans 15 amino acids. From germline, CDR1 is KGHSH and CDR2 LQKENI.

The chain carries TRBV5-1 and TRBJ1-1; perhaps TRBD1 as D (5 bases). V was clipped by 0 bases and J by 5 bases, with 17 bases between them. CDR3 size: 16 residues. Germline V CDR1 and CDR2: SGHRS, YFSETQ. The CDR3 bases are TGCGCCAGCAGCTTGGCCGAAGGTCGGCCAGGGACTGAAGCTTTCTTT. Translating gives CASSLAEGRPGTEAFF.

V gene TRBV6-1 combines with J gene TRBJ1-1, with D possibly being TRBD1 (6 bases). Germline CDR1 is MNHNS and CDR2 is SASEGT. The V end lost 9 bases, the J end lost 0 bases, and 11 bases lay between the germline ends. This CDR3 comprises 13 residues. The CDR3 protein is CASGQLLNTEAFF. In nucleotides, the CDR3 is TGTGCCAGTGGACAGTTATTGAACACTGAAGCTTTCTTT.

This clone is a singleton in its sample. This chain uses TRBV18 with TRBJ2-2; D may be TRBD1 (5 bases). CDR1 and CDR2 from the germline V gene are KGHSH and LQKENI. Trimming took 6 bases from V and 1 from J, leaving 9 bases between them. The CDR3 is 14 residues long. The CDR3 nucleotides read TGTGCCAGCTCTCCGCAGGGGAACACCGGGGAGCTGTTTTTT. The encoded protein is CASSPQGNTGELFF.

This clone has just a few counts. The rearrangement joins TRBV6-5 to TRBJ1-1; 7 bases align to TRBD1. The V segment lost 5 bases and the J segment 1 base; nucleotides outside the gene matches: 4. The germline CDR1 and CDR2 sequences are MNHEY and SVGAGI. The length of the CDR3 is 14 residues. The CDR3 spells CASSLNRGNTEAFF. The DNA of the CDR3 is TGTGCCAGCAGTCTCAACAGGGGGAACACTGAAGCTTTCTTT.

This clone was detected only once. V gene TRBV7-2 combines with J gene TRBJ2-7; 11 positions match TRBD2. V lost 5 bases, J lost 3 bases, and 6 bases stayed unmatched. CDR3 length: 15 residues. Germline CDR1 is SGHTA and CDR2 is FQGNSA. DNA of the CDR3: TGTGCCAGCAGCCCGGGACTAGCGGAAATCTACGAGCAGTACTTC. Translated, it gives CASSPGLAEIYEQYF.

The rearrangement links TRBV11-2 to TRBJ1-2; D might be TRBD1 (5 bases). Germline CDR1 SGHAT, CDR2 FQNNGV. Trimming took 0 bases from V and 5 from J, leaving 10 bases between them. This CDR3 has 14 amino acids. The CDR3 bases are TGTGCCAGCAGCTTAGACCCCAAGGGGTATGGCTACACCTTC. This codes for CASSLDPKGYGYTF.

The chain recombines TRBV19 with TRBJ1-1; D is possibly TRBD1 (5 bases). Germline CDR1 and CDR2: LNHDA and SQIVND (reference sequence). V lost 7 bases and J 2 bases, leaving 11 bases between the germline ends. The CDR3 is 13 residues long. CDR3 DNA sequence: TGTGCCAGTACTAAAGACAGAAACACTGAAGCTTTCTTT. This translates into CASTKDRNTEAFF. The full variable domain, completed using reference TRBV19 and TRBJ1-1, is DGGITQSPKYLFRKEGQNVTLSCEQNLNHDAMYWYRQDPGQGLRLIYYSQIVNDFQKGDIAEGYSVSREKKESFPLTVTSAQKNPTAFYLCASTKDRNTEAFFGQGTRLTVV.